Listed here are 4 T cell receptor beta chains from one sample, sequenced in a study of cytomegalovirus exposure and HLA in healthy donors. The PCR had 60 Vbeta and 13 Jbeta primers. The method was immunoSEQ multiplex PCR; TCRdb's version includes in-frame clones alone and lacks a portion of them. The top ten clones hold around 1.9% of a sample with about 200,000 clones, 81% of them seen once. Sequenced material: PBMCs. These receptors all come from a man younger than 35 in good health and CMV-seronegative.

The chain uses TRBV12-5 and TRBJ2-5; tentative D call: TRBD1 (5 bases). Germline-derived CDR1 and CDR2 are LGHNT and FRNRAP. V was pared by 1 base and J by 4 bases, with 7 bases between. The CDR3 contains 13 residues. CDR3 DNA sequence: TGTGCTAGTGGTTTGGCAGGGCGAGAGACCCAGTACTTC. It translates to CASGLAGRETQYF.

V gene TRBV4-2 combines with J gene TRBJ2-1, with TRBD2 matching 8 bases. The CDR3 is 17 residues long. V dropped 4 bases and J dropped 5; count of bases not matched to a gene: 13. CDR1 is LGHNA and CDR2 is YNFKEQ in the germline V gene. CDR3 sequence (DNA): TGTGCCAGCAGCCGCCCAGGAGCGGGAGTGGCGGACAATGAGCAGTTCTTC. This encodes CASSRPGAGVADNEQFF.

The gene calls are TRBV11-2 and TRBJ2-1, with TRBD2 identical over 14 bases. V was pared by 2 bases and J by 0 bases, with 6 bases of the junction left unmatched. Germline V gene data show CDR1 as SGHAT and CDR2 as FQNNGV. This CDR3 comprises 19 residues. CDR3 sequence: CASSLWIGTSGSSYNEQFF. CDR3 bases: TGTGCCAGCAGCTTATGGATCGGGACTAGCGGGAGCTCCTACAATGAGCAGTTCTTC.

This clone occurred once. The chain joins TRBV27 to TRBJ2-1; 7 nucleotides align to TRBD1. Germline V gives CDR1 MNHEY, CDR2 SMNVEV (reference sequence). This CDR3 spans 16 amino acids. V shed 2 bases, J shed 8 bases, and the junction held 12 bases outside the gene matches. In DNA form, the CDR3 reads TGTGCCAGCAGTTTAGGCATTACAGGGGAGTTAGATGAGCAGTTCTTC. It is translated as CASSLGITGELDEQFF.